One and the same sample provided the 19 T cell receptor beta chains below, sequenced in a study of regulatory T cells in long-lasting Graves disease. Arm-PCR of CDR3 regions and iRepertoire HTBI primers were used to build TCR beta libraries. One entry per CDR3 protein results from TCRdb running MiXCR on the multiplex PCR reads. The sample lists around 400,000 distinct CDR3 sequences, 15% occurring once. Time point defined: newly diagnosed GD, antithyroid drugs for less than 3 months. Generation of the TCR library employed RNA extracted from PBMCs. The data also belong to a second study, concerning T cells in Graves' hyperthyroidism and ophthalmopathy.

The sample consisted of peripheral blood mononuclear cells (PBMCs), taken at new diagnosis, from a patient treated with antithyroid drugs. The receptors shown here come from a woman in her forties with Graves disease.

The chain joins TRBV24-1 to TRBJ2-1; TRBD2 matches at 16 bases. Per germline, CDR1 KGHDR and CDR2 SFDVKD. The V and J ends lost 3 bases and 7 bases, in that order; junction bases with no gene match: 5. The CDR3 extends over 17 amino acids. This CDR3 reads CATSDGTSGRAGNEQFF. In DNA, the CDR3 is TGTGCCACCAGTGATGGGACTAGCGGGAGGGCCGGGAATGAGCAGTTCTTC.

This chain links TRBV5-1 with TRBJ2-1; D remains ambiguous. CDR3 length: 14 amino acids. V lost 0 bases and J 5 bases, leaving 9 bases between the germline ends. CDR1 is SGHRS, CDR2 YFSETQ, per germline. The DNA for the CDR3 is TGCGCCAGCAGCTTGGGTACAGCCAACAATGAGCAGTTCTTC. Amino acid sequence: CASSLGTANNEQFF.

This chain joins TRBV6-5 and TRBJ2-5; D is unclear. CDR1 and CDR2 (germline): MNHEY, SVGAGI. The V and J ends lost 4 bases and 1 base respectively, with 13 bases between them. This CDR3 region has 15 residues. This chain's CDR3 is CASSSLGRTQETQYF. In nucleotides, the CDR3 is TGTGCCAGCAGTTCCCTGGGCAGGACCCAAGAGACCCAGTACTTC.

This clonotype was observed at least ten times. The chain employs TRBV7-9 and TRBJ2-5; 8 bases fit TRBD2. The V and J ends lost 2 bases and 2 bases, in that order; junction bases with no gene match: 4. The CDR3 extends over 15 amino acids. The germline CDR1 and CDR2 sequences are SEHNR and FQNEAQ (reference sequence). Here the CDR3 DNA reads TGTGCCAGCAGCTTATGGACTAGCCGACAAGAGACCCAGTACTTC. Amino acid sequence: CASSLWTSRQETQYF.

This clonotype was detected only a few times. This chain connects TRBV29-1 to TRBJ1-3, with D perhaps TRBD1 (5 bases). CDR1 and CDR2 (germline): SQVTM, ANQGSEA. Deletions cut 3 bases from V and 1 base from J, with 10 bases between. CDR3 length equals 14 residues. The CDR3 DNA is TGCAGCGTTGACACTACAGGTTCTGGAAACACCATATATTTT. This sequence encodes CSVDTTGSGNTIYF.

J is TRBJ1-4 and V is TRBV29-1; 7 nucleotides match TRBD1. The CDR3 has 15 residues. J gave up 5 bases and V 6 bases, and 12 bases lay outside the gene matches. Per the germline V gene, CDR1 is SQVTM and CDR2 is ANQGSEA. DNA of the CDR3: TGCAGCGTCGTCGTAAACAGGGGCATGAATGAAAAACTGTTTTTT. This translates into CSVVVNRGMNEKLFF.

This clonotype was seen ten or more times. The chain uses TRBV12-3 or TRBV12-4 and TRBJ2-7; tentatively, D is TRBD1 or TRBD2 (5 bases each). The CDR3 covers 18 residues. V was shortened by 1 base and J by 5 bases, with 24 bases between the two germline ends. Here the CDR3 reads CASSLVRLGPGSVDEQYF. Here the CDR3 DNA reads TGTGCCAGCAGTTTAGTTCGGTTGGGGCCAGGGAGCGTGGACGAGCAGTACTTC.

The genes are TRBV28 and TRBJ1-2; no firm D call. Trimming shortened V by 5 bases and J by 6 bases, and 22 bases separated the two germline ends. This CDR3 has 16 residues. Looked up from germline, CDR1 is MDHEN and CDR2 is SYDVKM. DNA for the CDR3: TGTGCCAGCAGTCCCCCCGGCATGACTGAAGTCAATGGCTACACCTTC. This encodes CASSPPGMTEVNGYTF.

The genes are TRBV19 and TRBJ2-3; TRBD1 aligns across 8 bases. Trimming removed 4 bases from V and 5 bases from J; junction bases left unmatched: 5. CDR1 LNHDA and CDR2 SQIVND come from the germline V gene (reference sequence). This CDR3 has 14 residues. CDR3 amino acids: CASSTWTGRDTQYF. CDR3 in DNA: TGTGCCAGTAGTACCTGGACAGGGAGAGATACGCAGTATTTT. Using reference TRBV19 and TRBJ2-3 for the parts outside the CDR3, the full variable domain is DGGITQSPKYLFRKEGQNVTLSCEQNLNHDAMYWYRQDPGQGLRLIYYSQIVNDFQKGDIAEGYSVSREKKESFPLTVTSAQKNPTAFYLCASSTWTGRDTQYFGPGTRLTVL.

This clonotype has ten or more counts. The CDR3 bases are TGCAGCGTTGTCCCTGTCTCTAGCGGGAGCACAGATACGCAGTATTTT. The encoded protein is CSVVPVSSGSTDTQYF. V and J are TRBV29-1 and TRBJ2-3; 8 nucleotides align to TRBD2. The CDR3 runs 16 residues. Germline V gene lookup returns CDR1 SQVTM and CDR2 ANQGSEA. V shed 4 bases, J shed 0 bases, and the junction held 9 bases outside the gene matches.

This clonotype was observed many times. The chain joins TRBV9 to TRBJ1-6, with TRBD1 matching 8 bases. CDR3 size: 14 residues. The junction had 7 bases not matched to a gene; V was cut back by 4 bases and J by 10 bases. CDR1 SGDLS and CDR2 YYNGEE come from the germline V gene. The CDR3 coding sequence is TGTGCCAGCAGCCAAGGGACAGGAGTGTCACCCCTCCACTTT. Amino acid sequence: CASSQGTGVSPLHF. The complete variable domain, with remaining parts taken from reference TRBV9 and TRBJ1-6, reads DSGVTQTPKHLITATGQRVTLRCSPRSGDLSVYWYQQSLDQGLQFLIQYYNGEERAKGNILERFSAQQFPDLHSELNLSSLELGDSALYFCASSQGTGVSPLHFGNGTRLTVT.

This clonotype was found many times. The CDR3 DNA reads as TGCAGTGCTAGAGATGTCGGGGGGACAGGTGAAAAACTGTTTTTT. Translated: CSARDVGGTGEKLFF. The chain is built from TRBV20-1 and TRBJ1-4; 8 nucleotides line up with TRBD1. Germline-derived CDR1 and CDR2 are DFQATT and SNEGSKA (reference sequence). This CDR3 region has 15 residues. Trimming took 0 bases from V and 7 from J; bases not matched to a gene: 7.

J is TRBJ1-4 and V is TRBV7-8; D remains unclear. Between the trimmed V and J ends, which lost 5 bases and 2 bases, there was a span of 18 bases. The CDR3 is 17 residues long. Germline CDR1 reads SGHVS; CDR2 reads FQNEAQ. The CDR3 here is CASSAFGRGATNEKLFF. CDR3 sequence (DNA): TGTGCCAGCAGCGCTTTCGGTCGGGGAGCGACTAATGAAAAACTGTTTTTT.

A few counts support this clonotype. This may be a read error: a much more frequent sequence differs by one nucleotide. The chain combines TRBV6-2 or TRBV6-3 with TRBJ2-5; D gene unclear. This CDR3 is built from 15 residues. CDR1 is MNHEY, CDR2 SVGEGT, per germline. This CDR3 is CVSSEIPYSQETQYF. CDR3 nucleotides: TGTGTCAGCAGTGAAATACCTTACTCCCAAGAGACCCAGTACTTC.

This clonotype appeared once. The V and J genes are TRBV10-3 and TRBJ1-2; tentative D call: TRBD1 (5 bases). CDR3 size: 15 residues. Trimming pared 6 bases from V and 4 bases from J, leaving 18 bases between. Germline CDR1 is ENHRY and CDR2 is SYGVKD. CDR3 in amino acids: CAIRTYGGASYGYTF. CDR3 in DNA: TGTGCCATCAGGACTTATGGGGGAGCTAGCTATGGCTACACCTTC.

The CDR3 nucleotides are TGTGCCAGCAGTCCCACGGGCGGGCTAGGGGAGCAGTACTTC. It specifies CASSPTGGLGEQYF. The V gene is TRBV12-3 or TRBV12-4, the J gene TRBJ2-7; maybe TRBD2 (5 bases). V lost 5 bases, J lost 7 bases, and 18 bases lay in between. This CDR3 is 14 amino acids long.

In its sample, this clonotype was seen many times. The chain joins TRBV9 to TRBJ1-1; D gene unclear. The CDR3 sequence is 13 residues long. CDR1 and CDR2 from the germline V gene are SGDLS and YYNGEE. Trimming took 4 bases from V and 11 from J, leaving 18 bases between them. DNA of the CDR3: TGTGCCAGCAGCCCTGGCCCCGGGGTTGAGGCTTTCTTT. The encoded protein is CASSPGPGVEAFF. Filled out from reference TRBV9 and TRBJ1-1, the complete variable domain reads DSGVTQTPKHLITATGQRVTLRCSPRSGDLSVYWYQQSLDQGLQFLIQYYNGEERAKGNILERFSAQQFPDLHSELNLSSLELGDSALYFCASSPGPGVEAFFGQGTRLTVV.

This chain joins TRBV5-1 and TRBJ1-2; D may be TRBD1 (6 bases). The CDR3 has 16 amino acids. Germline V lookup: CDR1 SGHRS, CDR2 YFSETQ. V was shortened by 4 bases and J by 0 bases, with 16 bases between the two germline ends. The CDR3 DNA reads TGCGCCAGCAGCGAGGGGCCAGGGGAGACTAACTATGGCTACACCTTC. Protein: CASSEGPGETNYGYTF. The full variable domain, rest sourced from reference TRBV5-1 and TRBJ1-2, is KAGVTQTPRYLIKTRGQQVTLSCSPISGHRSVSWYQQTPGQGLQFLFEYFSETQRNKGNFPGRFSGRQFSNSRSEMNVSTLELGDSALYLCASSEGPGETNYGYTFGSGTRLTVV.

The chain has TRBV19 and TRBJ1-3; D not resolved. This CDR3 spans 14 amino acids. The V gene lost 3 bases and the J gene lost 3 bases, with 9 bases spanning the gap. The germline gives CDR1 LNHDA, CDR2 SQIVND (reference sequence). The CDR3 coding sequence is TGTGCCAGTAGTATCCAAAGTTATGGAAACACCATATATTTT. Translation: CASSIQSYGNTIYF. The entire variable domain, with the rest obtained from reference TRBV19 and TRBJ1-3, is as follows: DGGITQSPKYLFRKEGQNVTLSCEQNLNHDAMYWYRQDPGQGLRLIYYSQIVNDFQKGDIAEGYSVSREKKESFPLTVTSAQKNPTAFYLCASSIQSYGNTIYFGEGSWLTVV.